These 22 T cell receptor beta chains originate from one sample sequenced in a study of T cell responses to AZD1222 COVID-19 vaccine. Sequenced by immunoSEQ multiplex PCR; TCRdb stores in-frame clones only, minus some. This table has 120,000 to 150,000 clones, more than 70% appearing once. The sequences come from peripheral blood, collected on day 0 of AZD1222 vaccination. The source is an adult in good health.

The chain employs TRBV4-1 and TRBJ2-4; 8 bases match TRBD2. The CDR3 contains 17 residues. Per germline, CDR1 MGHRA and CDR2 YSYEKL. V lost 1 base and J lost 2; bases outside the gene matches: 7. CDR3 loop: CASSQAIAGRTKNIQYF. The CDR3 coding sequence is TGCGCCAGCAGCCAAGCGATAGCGGGACGAACCAAAAACATTCAGTACTTC.

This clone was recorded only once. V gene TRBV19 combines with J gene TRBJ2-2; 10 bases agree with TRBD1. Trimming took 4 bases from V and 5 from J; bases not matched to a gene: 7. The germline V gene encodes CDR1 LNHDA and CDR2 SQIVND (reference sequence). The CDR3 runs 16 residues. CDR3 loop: CASSKPGQGKTGELFF. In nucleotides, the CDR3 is TGTGCCAGTAGTAAACCGGGACAGGGGAAAACCGGGGAGCTGTTTTTT.

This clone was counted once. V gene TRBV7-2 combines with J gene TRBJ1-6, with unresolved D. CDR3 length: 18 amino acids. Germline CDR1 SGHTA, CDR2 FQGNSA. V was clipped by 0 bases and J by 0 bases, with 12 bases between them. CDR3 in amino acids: CASSLAGALSSYNSPLHF. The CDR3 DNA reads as TGTGCCAGCAGCTTAGCGGGAGCCCTGAGCTCCTATAATTCACCCCTCCACTTT.

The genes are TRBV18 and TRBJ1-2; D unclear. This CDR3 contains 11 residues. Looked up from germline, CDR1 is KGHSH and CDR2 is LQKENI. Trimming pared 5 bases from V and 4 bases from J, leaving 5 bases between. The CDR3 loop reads CASSAIYGYTF. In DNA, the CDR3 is TGTGCCAGCTCAGCCATCTATGGCTACACCTTC.

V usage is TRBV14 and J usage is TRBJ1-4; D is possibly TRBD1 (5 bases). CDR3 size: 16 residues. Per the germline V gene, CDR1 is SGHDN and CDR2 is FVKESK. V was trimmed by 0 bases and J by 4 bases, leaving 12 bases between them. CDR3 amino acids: CASSQDVVGVNEKLFF. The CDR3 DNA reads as TGTGCCAGCAGCCAAGATGTGGTAGGGGTTAATGAAAAACTGTTTTTT.

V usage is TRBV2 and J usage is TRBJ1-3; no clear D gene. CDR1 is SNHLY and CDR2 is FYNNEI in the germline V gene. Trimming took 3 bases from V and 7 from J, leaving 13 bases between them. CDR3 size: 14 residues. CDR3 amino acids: CASSDGSGGNTIYF. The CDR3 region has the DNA TGTGCCAGCAGTGATGGAAGCGGTGGGAACACCATATATTTT.

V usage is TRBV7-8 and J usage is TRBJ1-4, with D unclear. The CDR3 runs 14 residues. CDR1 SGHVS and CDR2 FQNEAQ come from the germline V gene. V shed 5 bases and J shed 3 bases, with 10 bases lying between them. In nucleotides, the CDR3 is TGTGCCAGCAGCCCTCGTAGGGCTAATGAAAAACTGTTTTTT. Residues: CASSPRRANEKLFF. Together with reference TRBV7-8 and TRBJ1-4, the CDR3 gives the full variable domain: GAGVSQSPRYKVAKRGQDVALRCDPISGHVSLFWYQQALGQGPEFLTYFQNEAQLDKSGLPSDRFFAERPEGSVSTLKIQRTQQEDSAVYLCASSPRRANEKLFFGSGTQLSVL.

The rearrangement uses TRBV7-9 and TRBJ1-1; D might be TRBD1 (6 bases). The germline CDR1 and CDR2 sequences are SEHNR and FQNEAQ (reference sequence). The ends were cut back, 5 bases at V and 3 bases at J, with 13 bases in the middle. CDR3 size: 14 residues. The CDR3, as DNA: TGTGCCAGCAGCCTACAGGGCCGGGACACTGAAGCTTTCTTT. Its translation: CASSLQGRDTEAFF. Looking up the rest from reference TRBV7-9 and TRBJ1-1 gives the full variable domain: DTGVSQNPRHKITKRGQNVTFRCDPISEHNRLYWYRQTLGQGPEFLTYFQNEAQLEKSRLLSDRFSAERPKGSFSTLEIQRTEQGDSAMYLCASSLQGRDTEAFFGQGTRLTVV.

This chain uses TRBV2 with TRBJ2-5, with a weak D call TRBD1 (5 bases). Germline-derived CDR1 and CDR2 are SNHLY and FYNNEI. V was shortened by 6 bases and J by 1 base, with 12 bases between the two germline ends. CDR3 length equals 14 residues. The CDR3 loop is CASRTWGPQETQYF. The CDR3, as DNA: TGTGCCAGCAGGACGTGGGGCCCCCAAGAGACCCAGTACTTC.

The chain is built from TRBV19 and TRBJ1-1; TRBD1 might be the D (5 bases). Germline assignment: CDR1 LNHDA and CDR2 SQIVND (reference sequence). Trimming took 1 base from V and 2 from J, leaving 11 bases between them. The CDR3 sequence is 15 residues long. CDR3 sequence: CASSIGRQFNTEAFF. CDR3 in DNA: TGTGCCAGTAGTATAGGCCGACAGTTCAACACTGAAGCTTTCTTT.

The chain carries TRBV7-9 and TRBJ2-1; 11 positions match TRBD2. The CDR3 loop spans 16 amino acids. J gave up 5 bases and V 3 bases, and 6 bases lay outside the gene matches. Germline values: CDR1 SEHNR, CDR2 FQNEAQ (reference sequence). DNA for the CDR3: TGTGCCAGCAGCTTCCAACTAGCGGGAGAGAACAATGAGCAGTTCTTC. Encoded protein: CASSFQLAGENNEQFF.

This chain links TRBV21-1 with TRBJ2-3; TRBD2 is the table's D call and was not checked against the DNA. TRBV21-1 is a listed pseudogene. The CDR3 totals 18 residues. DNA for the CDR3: TGTGCCAGCAGCAACGGGAAGCTAGCGGGAATTAGCACAGATACGCAGTATTTT. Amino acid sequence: CASSNGKLAGISTDTQYF.

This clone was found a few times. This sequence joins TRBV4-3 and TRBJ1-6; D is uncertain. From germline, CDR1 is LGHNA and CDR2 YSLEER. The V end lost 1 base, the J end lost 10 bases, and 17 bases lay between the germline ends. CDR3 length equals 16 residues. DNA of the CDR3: TGCGCCAGCAGCCAAGGTCCGGAACTGGGAGGCTCACCCCTCCACTTT. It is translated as CASSQGPELGGSPLHF.

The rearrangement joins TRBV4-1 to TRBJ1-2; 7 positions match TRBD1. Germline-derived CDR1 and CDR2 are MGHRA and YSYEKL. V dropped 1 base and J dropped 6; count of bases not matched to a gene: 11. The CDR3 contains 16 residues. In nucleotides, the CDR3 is TGCGCCAGCAGCCAAGGAGCAGGGGGTCGCAGAGATGGCTACACCTTC. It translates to CASSQGAGGRRDGYTF.

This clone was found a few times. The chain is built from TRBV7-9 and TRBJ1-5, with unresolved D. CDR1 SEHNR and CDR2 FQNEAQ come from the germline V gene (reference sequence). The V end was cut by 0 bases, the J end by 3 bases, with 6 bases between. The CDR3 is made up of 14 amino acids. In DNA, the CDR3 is TGTGCCAGCAGCTTAGCGGAGGCCAATCAGCCCCAGCATTTT. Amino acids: CASSLAEANQPQHF.

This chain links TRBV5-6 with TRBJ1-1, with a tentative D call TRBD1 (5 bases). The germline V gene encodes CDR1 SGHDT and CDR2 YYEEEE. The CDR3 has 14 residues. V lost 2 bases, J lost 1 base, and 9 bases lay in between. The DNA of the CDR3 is TGTGCCAGCAGCTTCATGACAGCGAACACTGAAGCTTTCTTT. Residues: CASSFMTANTEAFF.

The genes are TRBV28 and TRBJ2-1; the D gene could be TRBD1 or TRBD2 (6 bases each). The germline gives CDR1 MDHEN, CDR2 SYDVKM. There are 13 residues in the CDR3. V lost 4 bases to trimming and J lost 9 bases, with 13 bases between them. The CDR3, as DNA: TGTGCCAGCAGTTCCCGGGGGCGAAGTGAGCAGTTCTTC. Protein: CASSSRGRSEQFF.

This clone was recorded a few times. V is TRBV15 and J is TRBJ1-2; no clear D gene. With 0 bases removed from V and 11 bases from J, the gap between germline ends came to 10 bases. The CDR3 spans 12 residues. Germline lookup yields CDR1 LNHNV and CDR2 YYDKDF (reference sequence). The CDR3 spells CATSRDPFGYTF. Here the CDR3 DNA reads TGTGCCACCAGCAGAGATCCGTTTGGGTACACCTTC.

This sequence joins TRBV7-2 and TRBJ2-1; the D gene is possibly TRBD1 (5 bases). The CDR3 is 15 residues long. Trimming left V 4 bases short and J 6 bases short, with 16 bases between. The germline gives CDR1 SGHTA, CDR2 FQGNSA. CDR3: CASSSSSVQVNEQFF. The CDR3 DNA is TGTGCCAGCAGCTCCTCTAGTGTACAGGTCAATGAGCAGTTCTTC. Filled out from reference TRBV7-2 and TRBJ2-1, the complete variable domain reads GAGVSQSPSNKVTEKGKDVELRCDPISGHTALYWYRQSLGQGLEFLIYFQGNSAPDKSGLPSDRFSAERTGGSVSTLTIQRTQQEDSAVYLCASSSSSVQVNEQFFGPGTRLTVL.

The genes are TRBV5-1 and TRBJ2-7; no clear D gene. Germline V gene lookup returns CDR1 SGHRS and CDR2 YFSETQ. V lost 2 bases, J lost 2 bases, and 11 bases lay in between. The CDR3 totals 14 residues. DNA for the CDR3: TGCGCCAGCAGCTTTATTGGCGAAACCTACGAGCAGTACTTC. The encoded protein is CASSFIGETYEQYF.

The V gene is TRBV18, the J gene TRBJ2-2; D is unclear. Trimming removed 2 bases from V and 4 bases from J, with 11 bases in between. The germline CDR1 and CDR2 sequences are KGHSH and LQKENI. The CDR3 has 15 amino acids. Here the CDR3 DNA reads TGTGCCAGCTCACCAAAGCCGGCTTCCACCGGGGAGCTGTTTTTT. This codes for CASSPKPASTGELFF.

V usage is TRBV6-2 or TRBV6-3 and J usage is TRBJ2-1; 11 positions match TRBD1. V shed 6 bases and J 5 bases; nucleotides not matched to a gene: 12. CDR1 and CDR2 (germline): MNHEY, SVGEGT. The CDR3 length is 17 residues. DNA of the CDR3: TGTGCCAGCAGCCTTATTCCGAGGGGACAGGGGGACAATGAGCAGTTCTTC. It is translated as CASSLIPRGQGDNEQFF.